The clone carrying this T cell receptor (beta chain) was recorded at least ten times. The sample belongs to a study of T-cell reconstitution after alpha-beta-depleted transplantation in children. A library of TCRbeta sequences, prepared with unique molecular identifiers, was generated. TCRdb independently ran MiXCR on the PCR reads; one entry per CDR3 protein. The repertoire holds about 240,000 distinct CDR3 sequences, with approximately 12% as singletons. V shed 5 bases, J shed 8 bases, and the junction held 5 bases outside the gene matches. CDR1 and CDR2 from the germline V gene are SGHVS and FNYEAQ. CDR3 length: 15 residues.

Sequencing was performed on PBMCs from the stem cell graft donor, taken from the stem cell graft. The origin of this receptor is a human donor who donated a stem cell graft to a child with acute lymphoblastic leukemia. The V call is TRBV7-6, the J call TRBJ2-1; TRBD2 matches at 14 bases. The CDR3 DNA follows: TGTGCCAGCAGCGAGACTAGCGGGAGGGCCGATGAGCAGTTCTTC. This sequence encodes CASSETSGRADEQFF.